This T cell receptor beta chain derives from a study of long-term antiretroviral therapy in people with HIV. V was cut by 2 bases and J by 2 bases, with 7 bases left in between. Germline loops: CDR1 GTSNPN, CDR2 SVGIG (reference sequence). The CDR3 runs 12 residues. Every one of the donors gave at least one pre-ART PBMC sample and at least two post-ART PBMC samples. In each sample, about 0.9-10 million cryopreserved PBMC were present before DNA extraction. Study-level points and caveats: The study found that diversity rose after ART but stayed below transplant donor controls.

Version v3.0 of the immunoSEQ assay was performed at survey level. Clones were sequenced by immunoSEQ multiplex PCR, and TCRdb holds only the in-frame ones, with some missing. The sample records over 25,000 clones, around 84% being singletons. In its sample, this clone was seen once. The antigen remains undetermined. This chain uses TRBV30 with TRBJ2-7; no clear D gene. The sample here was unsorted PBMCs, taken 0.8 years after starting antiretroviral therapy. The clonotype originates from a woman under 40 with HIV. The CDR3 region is CAWSPYAYEQYF. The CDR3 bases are TGTGCCTGGAGTCCCTATGCCTACGAGCAGTACTTC.